This record concerns one T cell receptor (beta chain) sequence. Its antigen is currently unknown. The data were taken from a study of cytomegalovirus exposure and HLA in healthy donors. Researchers ran the PCR with 60 Vbeta and 13 Jbeta primers. Sequencing was performed with immunoSEQ multiplex PCR; in TCRdb, only in-frame clones are kept and a portion is missing. The sample contains 200,000 or so clones, around four fifths of which appear only once. The germline V gene encodes CDR1 LGHNA and CDR2 YNFKEQ. With 4 bases clipped from V and 5 bases from J, the junction kept 8 bases outside the gene matches. The CDR3 covers 16 residues. Study-level findings and limits: There were some V segments, including TRBV6-2 and TRBV6-3, excluded as indistinguishable. Likely technical artifact: a cluster of highly shared sequence variants.

The material sequenced was PBMCs. The TCR was taken from a woman in her 40s in good health and CMV-seronegative. V usage is TRBV4-2 and J usage is TRBJ2-1; 10 positions agree with TRBD2. CDR3 amino acids: CASSPSSGSSDNEQFF. CDR3 in DNA: TGTGCCAGCAGCCCCTCTAGCGGGAGTTCCGACAATGAGCAGTTCTTC.